Below, 5 T cell receptor beta chains from the same sample are listed, as sequenced in a study of cytomegalovirus exposure and HLA in healthy donors. The repertoire was sequenced with immunoSEQ multiplex PCR; TCRdb's copy has only in-frame clones and lacks some. The sample includes approximately 120,000 clones, roughly 89% of them seen just once. Input material: PBMCs. The source of these receptors is a woman younger than 30 in good health and CMV-seronegative.

The rearrangement uses TRBV6-6 and TRBJ1-4, with TRBD1 as a possible D gene (6 bases). This CDR3 has 15 amino acids. Germline V CDR1 and CDR2: MNHNY, SVGAGI (reference sequence). The V end was cut by 0 bases, the J end by 7 bases, with 12 bases between. The CDR3, as DNA: TGTGCCAGCAGTTACTCCTCACAGGGAAGTGAAAAACTGTTTTTT. This gives the protein CASSYSSQGSEKLFF.

The chain couples TRBV19 to TRBJ2-5, with D possibly being TRBD2 (5 bases). Germline loops: CDR1 LNHDA, CDR2 SQIVND (reference sequence). CDR3 length: 15 residues. V was pared by 1 base and J by 1 base, with 10 bases between. The CDR3 region is CASSIGSGSQETQYF. CDR3 nucleotide sequence: TGTGCCAGTAGTATAGGTTCGGGGAGCCAAGAGACCCAGTACTTC. Full variable domain (outside the CDR3, taken from reference TRBV19 and TRBJ2-5): DGGITQSPKYLFRKEGQNVTLSCEQNLNHDAMYWYRQDPGQGLRLIYYSQIVNDFQKGDIAEGYSVSREKKESFPLTVTSAQKNPTAFYLCASSIGSGSQETQYFGPGTRLLVL.

The chain joins TRBV6-6 to TRBJ2-1; 10 nucleotides align to TRBD2. Trimming took 0 bases from V and 10 from J; bases not matched to a gene: 6. The CDR3 totals 15 residues. Germline CDR1 is MNHNY and CDR2 is SVGAGI (reference sequence). The CDR3 sequence: CASSYSQRGGSEQFF. CDR3 nucleotides: TGTGCCAGCAGTTACTCCCAGCGGGGGGGCTCGGAGCAGTTCTTC.

CDR3 bases: TGTGCCAGCAGCCCACCTGACAGGGGAAGGTTTGGCTACACCTTC. Translated, it gives CASSPPDRGRFGYTF. The rearrangement joins TRBV5-6 to TRBJ1-2; 8 nucleotides agree with TRBD1. Unmatched junction bases numbered 12, after V lost 4 bases and J lost 7 bases. CDR3 size: 15 residues. Germline V lookup: CDR1 SGHDT, CDR2 YYEEEE.

This chain connects TRBV14 to TRBJ1-2, with D perhaps matching TRBD1 (5 bases). V was pared by 1 base and J by 4 bases, with 13 bases between. This CDR3 contains 15 residues. Germline V gene lookup returns CDR1 SGHDN and CDR2 FVKESK. The CDR3 DNA is TGTGCCAGCAGCCAAGGGGTTGACAGCAGCTATGGCTACACCTTC. This codes for CASSQGVDSSYGYTF.